These 10 T cell receptor beta chains came from one sample sequenced in a study of blood T cell repertoires in COVID-19. Generated by immunoSEQ multiplex PCR, the TCRdb table keeps only in-frame clones and is missing some. Of some 290,000 clones detected, about 90% appear once; the ten largest clones hold roughly 2.9%. The sample taken for sequencing was peripheral blood. The receptors derive from a woman younger than 45 with COVID-19, enrolled during active disease.

CDR3 DNA: TGTGCCACGCGGATAGGCACTGAAGCTTTCTTT. Residues: CATRIGTEAFF. The chain has TRBV24-1 and TRBJ1-1; D gene ambiguous. CDR3 length: 11 amino acids. The V end lost 10 bases, the J end lost 4 bases, and 9 bases lay between the germline ends. The germline CDR1 and CDR2 sequences are KGHDR and SFDVKD.

The chain joins TRBV10-3 to TRBJ2-2; tentative D call: TRBD1 (5 bases). V was shortened by 10 bases and J by 0 bases, with 12 bases between the two germline ends. Per germline, CDR1 ENHRY and CDR2 SYGVKD. The CDR3 totals 14 residues. CDR3 in DNA: TGTGCCACGGGTGGCAGGGCGAACACCGGGGAGCTGTTTTTT. It yields the protein CATGGRANTGELFF.

J is TRBJ1-5 and V is TRBV27, with D maybe TRBD1 (6 bases). The length of the CDR3 is 16 residues. V dropped 4 bases and J dropped 2 bases, with 15 bases sitting between them. Looked up from germline, CDR1 is MNHEY and CDR2 is SMNVEV (reference sequence). The CDR3 loop reads CASSSNRVAGNQPQHF. CDR3 nucleotides: TGTGCCAGCAGTTCCAACAGGGTGGCTGGCAATCAGCCCCAGCATTTT.

The CDR3 region is CASSSLLSGRADNEQFF. The CDR3 bases are TGTGCCAGCAGTTCTCTCCTTAGCGGGAGGGCCGACAATGAGCAGTTCTTC. The rearrangement links TRBV28 to TRBJ2-1; 11 nucleotides line up with TRBD2. The CDR3 sequence is 17 residues long. Trimming at V came to 4 bases and at J to 5 bases, leaving 10 bases not matched to a gene. Germline CDR1 and CDR2: MDHEN and SYDVKM.

This sequence joins TRBV2 and TRBJ1-5; no reliable D call. CDR3 length: 13 amino acids. V was pared by 3 bases and J by 7 bases, with 10 bases between. Germline V gives CDR1 SNHLY, CDR2 FYNNEI. As DNA, the CDR3 is TGTGCCAGCAGTGACGAGACATTCCAGCCCCAGCATTTT. Translating gives CASSDETFQPQHF.

V is TRBV15 and J is TRBJ2-7; TRBD2 agrees at 13 bases. The CDR3 totals 16 residues. V trimming: 3 bases; J trimming: 2 bases; junction bases outside the gene matches: 4. From germline, CDR1 is LNHNV and CDR2 YYDKDF (reference sequence). The CDR3 region has the DNA TGTGCCACCAGCAGGGGGACTAGCGGGACTACCTACGAGCAGTACTTC. It encodes CATSRGTSGTTYEQYF.

The chain couples TRBV18 to TRBJ2-1, with D tentatively TRBD2 (5 bases). From germline, CDR1 is KGHSH and CDR2 LQKENI. V was trimmed by 3 bases and J by 3 bases, leaving 6 bases between them. The CDR3 sequence is 13 residues long. CDR3 amino acids: CASSPRDYNEQFF. The CDR3 DNA reads TGTGCCAGCTCACCTCGGGACTACAATGAGCAGTTCTTC.

The chain has TRBV3-1 (or the pseudogene TRBV3-2) and TRBJ1-1; no definite D call. Germline V gives CDR1 LGHDT, CDR2 YNNKEL (reference sequence). Between the trimmed V and J ends, which lost 0 bases and 0 bases, there was a span of 5 bases. The CDR3 runs to 14 residues. This chain's CDR3 is CASSQEGVNTEAFF. For the CDR3, the DNA is TGTGCCAGCAGCCAAGAAGGAGTGAACACTGAAGCTTTCTTT.

The rearrangement joins TRBV10-3 to TRBJ2-1, with 9 bases that match TRBD1. Germline V lookup: CDR1 ENHRY, CDR2 SYGVKD. The V gene end was trimmed by 3 bases and the J gene end by 5 bases; junction bases not matched to a gene: 8. The CDR3 consists of 16 residues. The CDR3: CAISDPDRGWNNEQFF. The DNA of the CDR3 is TGTGCCATCAGTGACCCAGACAGGGGGTGGAACAATGAGCAGTTCTTC.

This chain uses TRBV25-1 with TRBJ1-2, with 7 bases identical to TRBD1. The germline gives CDR1 MGHDK, CDR2 SYGVNS. Trimming removed 6 bases from V and 2 bases from J; junction bases left unmatched: 9. CDR3 length equals 15 residues. As DNA, the CDR3 is TGTGCCAGCAGCGATCAGGGGGTTGTAAACTATGGCTACACCTTC. The encoded protein is CASSDQGVVNYGYTF.